The source of this TCR beta chain is a study of blood T cells in healthy people across ages. Broader study findings: Percentage of naive T cells showed a strong correlation with TCR beta diversity.

Primers used in a second PCR of about 7 to 12 cycles were a sample-barcoded 5' primer and a J-beta primer mix. TCRdb ran MiXCR on the 5' RACE reads and lists one entry per CDR3 protein. The table shows around 780,000 distinct CDR3 sequences, with roughly three fifths occurring only once. Regarding this clonotype: The antigen is undetermined.

This clonotype originated in a man in his forties in good health. The sample consisted of blood.

CDR3 nucleotides: TGTGCCAGCAGTTACCCGAGACTAGCAGCAGTATCAGATACGCAGTATTTT. Its protein is CASSYPRLAAVSDTQYF. The chain joins TRBV6-2 or TRBV6-3 to TRBJ2-3, with 7 positions matching TRBD2. This CDR3 is 17 amino acids long. The V gene end was trimmed by 2 bases and the J gene end by 4 bases; junction bases not matched to a gene: 12. Germline V gives CDR1 MNHEY, CDR2 SVGEGT.